Detailed here is one TCR beta chain. Its antigen is unknown. This specimen comes from a study of identical twins' blood T cells. TCRdb processed the 5' RACE reads anew with MiXCR; each CDR3 protein has one entry. The sample lists 400,000 or so distinct CDR3 sequences; roughly 31% were seen once. Regarding the study as a whole: Top TCRbeta clonotypes were shared more with twin than unrelated donors.

CDR3 length: 15 amino acids. The V gene's germline CDR1 is LNHDA and CDR2 SQIVND (reference sequence). V was clipped by 7 bases and J by 4 bases, with 18 bases between them. The chain recombines TRBV19 with TRBJ2-3, with a tentative D call TRBD2 (6 bases). The specimen was PBMCs. This clonotype was sampled from a woman aged 18-50 years in good health. Here the CDR3 reads CASTLGGLTADTQYF. CDR3 in DNA: TGTGCCAGTACCCTTGGAGGGCTAACGGCAGATACGCAGTATTTT.